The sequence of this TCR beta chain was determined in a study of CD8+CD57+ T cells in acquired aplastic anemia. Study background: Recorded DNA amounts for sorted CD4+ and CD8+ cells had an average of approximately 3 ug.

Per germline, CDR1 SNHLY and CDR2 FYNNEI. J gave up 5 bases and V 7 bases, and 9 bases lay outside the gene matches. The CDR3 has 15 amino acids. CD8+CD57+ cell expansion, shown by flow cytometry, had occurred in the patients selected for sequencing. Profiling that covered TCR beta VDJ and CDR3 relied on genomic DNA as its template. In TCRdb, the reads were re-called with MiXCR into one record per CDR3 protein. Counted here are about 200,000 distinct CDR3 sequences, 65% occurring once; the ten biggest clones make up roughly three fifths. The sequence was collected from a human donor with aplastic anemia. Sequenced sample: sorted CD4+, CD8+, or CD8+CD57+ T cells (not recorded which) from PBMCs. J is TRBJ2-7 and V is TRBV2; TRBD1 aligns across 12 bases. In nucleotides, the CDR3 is TGTGCCAGCACCCTCCCGGGGACAGGGGGCAACGAGCAGTACTTC. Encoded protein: CASTLPGTGGNEQYF.